This record looks at one T cell receptor (beta chain) sequence and its context. Germline is not matched at one junction end, which may reflect a read error. The sample's treatment: around 19 received Ad26.COV2.S at low or high dose, single or two shots; 5 received placebo; per-sample allocation not given. Repertoires come from day 63 after the first vaccine or placebo injection. The donor was a Boston adult aged 18-55 years. Wuhan-strain spike was delivered by a replication-incompetent Ad26 vector. This record belongs to a study of Ad26.COV2.S vaccination and SARS-CoV-2 variants. For the study at large: The study gave Ad26.COV2.S intramuscularly, once or twice 56 days apart.

Germline loops: CDR1 LGHDT, CDR2 YNNKEL (reference sequence). The CDR3 consists of 16 residues. The method was immunoSEQ multiplex PCR; TCRdb's version includes in-frame clones alone and lacks a portion of them. The data show hundreds of thousands of clones, more than 75% seen once. This specimen consisted of peripheral blood, obtained in a trial of Ad26.COV2.S vaccine versus placebo. This clonotype was sampled from a person aged 18-60 years who received the Ad26.COV2.S COVID-19 vaccine or a placebo. This chain links TRBV3-1 (or the pseudogene TRBV3-2) with TRBJ2-3, with 13 bases identical to TRBD2. CDR3 in DNA: TGTGCCAGCAGCCGACGACTAGCGGGGGGCGGGGATACGCCGTATTTT. Protein: CASSRRLAGGGDTPYF.